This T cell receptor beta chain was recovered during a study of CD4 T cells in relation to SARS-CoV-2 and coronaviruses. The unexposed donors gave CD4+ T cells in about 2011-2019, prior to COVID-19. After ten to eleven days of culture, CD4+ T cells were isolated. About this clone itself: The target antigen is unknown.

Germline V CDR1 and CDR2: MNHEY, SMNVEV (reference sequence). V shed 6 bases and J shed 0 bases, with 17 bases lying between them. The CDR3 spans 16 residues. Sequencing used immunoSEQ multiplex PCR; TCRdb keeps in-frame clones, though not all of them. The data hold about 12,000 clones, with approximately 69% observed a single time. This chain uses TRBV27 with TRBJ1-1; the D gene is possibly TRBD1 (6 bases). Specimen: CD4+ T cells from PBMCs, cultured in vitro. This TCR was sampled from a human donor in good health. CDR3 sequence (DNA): TGTGCCAGCAGGTCAGGACAGATCTTTTTGAACACTGAAGCTTTCTTT. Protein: CASRSGQIFLNTEAFF.